This entry describes one T cell receptor (beta chain). Its antigen is not known. This specimen comes from a study of T cell responses to AZD1222 COVID-19 vaccine. From germline, CDR1 is SQVTM and CDR2 ANQGSEA. The CDR3 extends over 19 amino acids. The J segment lost 0 bases and the V segment lost 2 bases, leaving 8 bases of the junction unmatched. Profiling relied on immunoSEQ multiplex PCR, and the TCRdb table lists in-frame clones only, not all of them. The sample lists approximately 100,000 clones, just over 90% occurring once. Study-wide findings and caveats: In all cases, repertoires were sampled only after the peak T cell response.

This TCR was recovered from an adult in good health. Source: peripheral blood, taken on day 0 of AZD1222 vaccination. This sequence joins TRBV29-1 and TRBJ2-4, with 15 positions matching TRBD2. CDR3 amino acids: CSVEWTSGGETLAKNIQYF. Here the CDR3 DNA reads TGCAGCGTTGAATGGACTAGCGGGGGGGAGACTCTAGCCAAAAACATTCAGTACTTC. Full variable domain (rest looked up from reference TRBV29-1 and TRBJ2-4): SAVISQKPSRDICQRGTSLTIQCQVDSQVTMMFWYRQQPGQSLTLIATANQGSEATYESGFVIDKFPISRPNLTFSTLTVSNMSPEDSSIYLCSVEWTSGGETLAKNIQYFGAGTRLSVL.